Below, one T cell receptor (beta chain) is given with its context. These data come from a study of blood T cell repertoires in COVID-19. Turning to the study itself: The United States, Italy and Spain supplied acute and convalescent COVID-19 samples. T cells, B-cell-depleted T cells, or PBMCs supplied cDNA or gDNA.

The J segment lost 1 base and the V segment lost 8 bases, leaving 4 bases of the junction unmatched. Looked up from germline, CDR1 is LNHDA and CDR2 is SQIVND (reference sequence). This CDR3 spans 13 amino acids. Per the authors' pipeline: Researchers report that nucleated cell counts were estimated from reference gene primer amplification. Assay: immunoSEQ multiplex PCR; the TCRdb copy retains only in-frame clones and omits some. D and trimming were read from the DNA, whereas the V and J calls and clone size are those reported in that table. Here the sample spans approximately 300,000 clones, around 92% being singletons.

The rearrangement links TRBV19 to TRBJ1-1; TRBD1 aligns across 7 bases. The sequenced material came from peripheral blood. This sequence originates from a man in his late teens or twenties who had recovered from COVID-19. The CDR3 DNA reads as TGTGCCAGTGAGGGACAGACGAACACTGAAGCTTTCTTT. This sequence encodes CASEGQTNTEAFF.